These 32 T cell receptor beta chains came from one sample sequenced in a study of shared clonotypes between healthy human individuals. Generated by immunoSEQ multiplex PCR, the TCRdb table keeps only in-frame clones and is missing some. The sample has millions of clones, about 92% seen once; the top ten hold 0.35% to 0.5%. Sample: naive CD4+ T cells from PBMCs. Noted subset: CD45RA+ positively selected. These receptors were obtained from a man younger than 30 in good health. Some clones in this sample may be carry-over from other donors' samples.

The chain couples TRBV9 to TRBJ1-5; 7 bases match TRBD1. V trimming: 3 bases; J trimming: 5 bases; junction bases outside the gene matches: 5. This CDR3 is built from 14 residues. Per germline, CDR1 SGDLS and CDR2 YYNGEE. In DNA form, the CDR3 reads TGTGCCAGCAGCGCAGGGGGTATCTATCAGCCCCAGCATTTT. Its translation is CASSAGGIYQPQHF.

V and J are TRBV7-9 and TRBJ2-1; D is unresolved. CDR1 and CDR2 (germline): SEHNR, FQNEAQ (reference sequence). Trimming took off 5 bases at V and 7 bases at J, with 9 bases between the two ends. This CDR3 comprises 12 residues. CDR3 sequence reads: CASSPPLNEQFF. CDR3 in DNA: TGTGCCAGCAGCCCACCACTGAATGAGCAGTTCTTC. Using reference TRBV7-9 and TRBJ2-1 for the parts outside the CDR3, the full variable domain is DTGVSQNPRHKITKRGQNVTFRCDPISEHNRLYWYRQTLGQGPEFLTYFQNEAQLEKSRLLSDRFSAERPKGSFSTLEIQRTEQGDSAMYLCASSPPLNEQFFGPGTRLTVL.

V usage is TRBV7-6 and J usage is TRBJ1-1, with D possibly matching TRBD1 (5 bases). V lost 5 bases to trimming and J lost 0 bases, with 13 bases between them. Germline-derived CDR1 and CDR2 are SGHVS and FNYEAQ. CDR3 length: 15 amino acids. CDR3 sequence: CASSPLGRVNTEAFF. As DNA, the CDR3 is TGTGCCAGCAGCCCCCTCGGCAGGGTGAACACTGAAGCTTTCTTT.

The chain combines TRBV10-3 with TRBJ2-5, with a possible D match to TRBD2 (7 bases). Germline V gene lookup returns CDR1 ENHRY and CDR2 SYGVKD. V lost 10 bases and J 2 bases, leaving 20 bases between the germline ends. This CDR3 has 15 amino acids. CDR3 protein: CATLGGEGVQETQYF. The CDR3 region has the DNA TGTGCCACCCTGGGGGGGGAGGGGGTACAAGAGACCCAGTACTTC.

The genes are TRBV5-1 and TRBJ2-1, with 7 bases fitting TRBD2. CDR3 length equals 16 residues. V lost 2 bases, J lost 8 bases, and 13 bases stayed unmatched. From germline, CDR1 is SGHRS and CDR2 YFSETQ. The CDR3 is CASSFASAGAGYEQFF. The CDR3 DNA sequence: TGCGCCAGCAGCTTCGCTTCTGCGGGAGCGGGCTATGAGCAGTTCTTC. Based on the CDR3 plus reference TRBV5-1 and TRBJ2-1, the full variable domain is KAGVTQTPRYLIKTRGQQVTLSCSPISGHRSVSWYQQTPGQGLQFLFEYFSETQRNKGNFPGRFSGRQFSNSRSEMNVSTLELGDSALYLCASSFASAGAGYEQFFGPGTRLTVL.

The V and J genes are TRBV23-1 and TRBJ2-1, with 7 bases aligning to TRBD1. TRBV23-1 is flagged as an ORF with uncertain function. CDR3 length: 15 residues. V gave up 6 bases and J gave up 2 bases; unmatched junction bases: 7. CDR3 residues: CASRFDRDPYNEQFF. The CDR3 DNA reads TGCGCCAGCAGGTTCGACAGGGACCCCTACAATGAGCAGTTCTTC.

Points on this clone: Other DNA sequences in the sample encode the same CDR3. The V call is TRBV5-1, the J call TRBJ2-1; 7 bases are shared with TRBD1. The V and J ends lost 7 bases and 9 bases, in that order; junction bases with no gene match: 7. Looked up from germline, CDR1 is SGHRS and CDR2 is YFSETQ. There are 12 residues in the CDR3. CDR3 nucleotide sequence: TGCGCCAGCTCCTCGGACAGGTTTGAGCAGTTCTTC. It codes for CASSSDRFEQFF. The full variable domain, with the rest looked up from reference TRBV5-1 and TRBJ2-1, is KAGVTQTPRYLIKTRGQQVTLSCSPISGHRSVSWYQQTPGQGLQFLFEYFSETQRNKGNFPGRFSGRQFSNSRSEMNVSTLELGDSALYLCASSSDRFEQFFGPGTRLTVL.

This sequence joins TRBV7-9 and TRBJ2-1; possible D gene TRBD2, 6 bases. Per germline, CDR1 SEHNR and CDR2 FQNEAQ (reference sequence). This CDR3 has 15 residues. The V end lost 8 bases, the J end lost 10 bases, and 24 bases lay between the germline ends. CDR3 in DNA: TGTGCCAGCCGGGGATTCGCGGGAAAACCGGGGGAGCAGTTCTTC. Its protein is CASRGFAGKPGEQFF.

The chain uses TRBV5-4 and TRBJ2-1; TRBD1 aligns across 9 bases. J was trimmed by 4 bases and V by 3 bases; bases with no gene match: 5. The germline V gene has CDR1 SGHNT and CDR2 YYREEE (reference sequence). The CDR3 totals 15 residues. The CDR3 sequence: CASSYRDRDYNEQFF. The DNA for the CDR3 is TGTGCCAGCAGCTACCGGGACAGGGATTACAATGAGCAGTTCTTC. Full variable domain (rest looked up from reference TRBV5-4 and TRBJ2-1): ETGVTQSPTHLIKTRGQQVTLRCSSQSGHNTVSWYQQALGQGPQFIFQYYREEENGRGNFPPRFSGLQFPNYSSELNVNALELDDSALYLCASSYRDRDYNEQFFGPGTRLTVL.

This chain connects TRBV4-1 to TRBJ2-7; either TRBD1 or TRBD2 may fit D (7 bases each). The V end lost 0 bases, the J end lost 2 bases, and 20 bases lay between the germline ends. Germline V gene lookup returns CDR1 MGHRA and CDR2 YSYEKL. The CDR3 extends over 18 amino acids. The CDR3 region is CASSQDRGRGGRPYEQYF. The CDR3 bases are TGCGCCAGCAGCCAAGATAGGGGGCGTGGCGGGAGACCCTACGAGCAGTACTTC.

The chain is built from TRBV30 and TRBJ1-6; 8 positions match TRBD1. Germline loops: CDR1 GTSNPN, CDR2 SVGIG (reference sequence). The CDR3 sequence is 14 residues long. V lost 4 bases and J lost 7; bases outside the gene matches: 6. CDR3 amino acids: CAWTLGQANSPLHF. The CDR3 DNA follows: TGTGCCTGGACTTTGGGACAGGCGAATTCACCCCTCCACTTT.

The V and J genes are TRBV6-4 and TRBJ2-7; 14 bases are a match to TRBD2. Germline CDR1 is MRHNA and CDR2 is SNTAGT. The CDR3 is 17 amino acids. Trimming cost V 4 bases and J 4 bases; bases outside gene matches: 9. CDR3 in DNA: TGTGCCAGCAGTGTCCCGGGACTAGCGGGAGAAAGATACGAGCAGTACTTC. Amino acids: CASSVPGLAGERYEQYF.

This chain connects TRBV11-2 to TRBJ2-2; D remains ambiguous. The CDR3 extends over 13 amino acids. Germline-derived CDR1 and CDR2 are SGHAT and FQNNGV. V was clipped by 5 bases and J by 0 bases, with 4 bases between them. The CDR3 sequence is CASSGSNTGELFF. CDR3 DNA sequence: TGTGCCAGCAGCGGATCGAACACCGGGGAGCTGTTTTTT.

A remark on this clone: The same CDR3 can be traced to other DNA sequences in this sample. DNA of the CDR3: TGTGCCAGCAGTTTGCGGGGTTCTAGCGGCTACACCTTC. As protein: CASSLRGSSGYTF. V and J are TRBV28 and TRBJ1-2, with no clear D. The germline gives CDR1 MDHEN, CDR2 SYDVKM. This CDR3 region has 13 residues. V shed 3 bases and J shed 8 bases, with 13 bases lying between them.

This clone came up a few times. The junction departs from the called germline gene at one end, perhaps through a read error. The gene calls are TRBV28 and TRBJ2-1; 7 bases fit TRBD2. The germline gives CDR1 MDHEN, CDR2 SYDVKM. The CDR3 has 17 residues. CDR3 nucleotides: TGTGCCAGCAGTTTATTGTGGGGGAGGGCAGTATACAGTGAGCAGTTCTTC. It is translated as CASSLLWGRAVYSEQFF.

V and J are TRBV9 and TRBJ2-1; D ambiguous. The CDR3 is made up of 14 amino acids. CDR1 and CDR2 from the germline V gene are SGDLS and YYNGEE. V was trimmed by 4 bases and J by 4 bases, leaving 12 bases between them. CDR3 sequence reads: CASSPVAQYNEQFF. The CDR3, as DNA: TGTGCCAGCAGCCCCGTGGCCCAATACAATGAGCAGTTCTTC.

This clone was detected only once. The V and J genes are TRBV6-4 and TRBJ2-5; D might be TRBD1 (6 bases). V was trimmed by 2 bases and J by 5 bases, leaving 12 bases between them. Germline CDR1 and CDR2: MRHNA and SNTAGT. The CDR3 loop spans 14 amino acids. The CDR3 DNA is TGTGCCAGCAGTGACCGGGACACAGTGGAGACCCAGTACTTC. This sequence encodes CASSDRDTVETQYF.

In this sample, this clone turned up a few times. This chain joins TRBV7-9 and TRBJ1-4, with a possible D match to TRBD1 (5 bases). This CDR3 has 16 amino acids. V gave up 5 bases and J gave up 3 bases, with 16 bases separating them. Germline CDR1 SEHNR, CDR2 FQNEAQ (reference sequence). In DNA form, the CDR3 reads TGTGCCAGCAGCCGGCGGGACCGAGAGCCTAATGAAAAACTGTTTTTT. Translating gives CASSRRDREPNEKLFF.

The chain carries TRBV10-3 and TRBJ2-1; TRBD1 agrees at 9 bases. The CDR3 is 15 amino acids. V shed 7 bases, J shed 8 bases, and the junction held 12 bases outside the gene matches. Germline lookup yields CDR1 ENHRY and CDR2 SYGVKD. Here the CDR3 reads CAITRTGTGLYEQFF. The CDR3 bases are TGTGCCATCACCCGAACCGGGACAGGGTTGTATGAGCAGTTCTTC.

This chain connects TRBV19 to TRBJ2-7; 11 nucleotides line up with TRBD1. Losses at the gene ends were 4 bases for V and 3 bases for J; bases not matched to a gene: 5. The CDR3 runs 15 residues. Germline-derived CDR1 and CDR2 are LNHDA and SQIVND (reference sequence). The CDR3 reads CASSTRDRGYYEQYF. In DNA form, the CDR3 reads TGTGCCAGTAGTACCCGGGACAGGGGGTACTACGAGCAGTACTTC.

A note on this clone: Distinct nucleotide sequences in the sample also encode this CDR3. The chain employs TRBV7-3 and TRBJ2-1; D may be TRBD2 (6 bases). The ends were cut back, 6 bases at V and 0 bases at J, with 12 bases in the middle. Germline V lookup: CDR1 SGHTA, CDR2 FQGTGA. This CDR3 contains 15 residues. This chain's CDR3 is CASSSQRASYNEQFF. The CDR3 DNA reads TGTGCCAGCAGTTCGCAGCGGGCCTCCTACAATGAGCAGTTCTTC.

The J gene is TRBJ1-4, the V gene TRBV7-2; weak D call: TRBD1 (6 bases). Germline loops: CDR1 SGHTA, CDR2 FQGNSA. Trimming removed 5 bases at V and 8 bases at J, with 18 bases between. The CDR3 contains 15 residues. CDR3 coding DNA: TGTGCCAGCAGCCCCCAAGGGGGGTCGAGCGAAAAACTGTTTTTT. Protein: CASSPQGGSSEKLFF.

The V call is TRBV7-9, the J call TRBJ2-4; D might be TRBD1 or TRBD2, each matching 5 bases. CDR1 and CDR2 from the germline V gene are SEHNR and FQNEAQ (reference sequence). The length of the CDR3 is 13 residues. Trimming left V 3 bases short and J 8 bases short, with 11 bases between. Written as DNA, the CDR3 is TGTGCCAGCAGCTTGGGGACCTGGGACATTCAGTACTTC. It encodes CASSLGTWDIQYF. The full variable domain, in which reference TRBV7-9 and TRBJ2-4 provide the parts outside the CDR3, is DTGVSQNPRHKITKRGQNVTFRCDPISEHNRLYWYRQTLGQGPEFLTYFQNEAQLEKSRLLSDRFSAERPKGSFSTLEIQRTEQGDSAMYLCASSLGTWDIQYFGAGTRLSVL.

This chain joins TRBV10-3 and TRBJ2-1, with D possibly being TRBD1 (6 bases). Germline assignment: CDR1 ENHRY and CDR2 SYGVKD. With 7 bases removed from V and 10 bases from J, the gap between germline ends came to 14 bases. This CDR3 comprises 12 residues. The CDR3 DNA follows: TGTGCCATCAAATCCCCAGGGGCCGAGCAGTTCTTC. It encodes CAIKSPGAEQFF.

Written as DNA, the CDR3 is TGTGCCGCAGTCTCACGAAAGGGCTCCTACGAGCAGTACTTC. Its translation: CAAVSRKGSYEQYF. The V gene is TRBV28, the J gene TRBJ2-7; D ambiguous. Trimming took 11 bases from V and 0 from J, leaving 17 bases between them. The CDR3 is 14 amino acids. Germline lookup yields CDR1 MDHEN and CDR2 SYDVKM.

V usage is TRBV7-2 and J usage is TRBJ2-5; 8 nucleotides match TRBD2. The CDR3 is 16 amino acids. Trimming took 3 bases from V and 4 from J; bases not matched to a gene: 10. CDR1 is SGHTA and CDR2 is FQGNSA in the germline V gene. The CDR3 nucleotides read TGTGCCAGCAGCTTTATGAGCGGGAGAGCTGGAGAGACCCAGTACTTC. Residues: CASSFMSGRAGETQYF.

This chain links TRBV7-9 with TRBJ2-7, with 7 positions matching TRBD1. Looked up from germline, CDR1 is SEHNR and CDR2 is FQNEAQ (reference sequence). The V segment lost 5 bases and the J segment 0 bases; nucleotides outside the gene matches: 7. The CDR3 runs to 15 residues. CDR3 sequence: CASSAFDRVSYEQYF. DNA for the CDR3: TGTGCCAGCAGCGCCTTCGACAGGGTCTCCTACGAGCAGTACTTC.

V is TRBV5-1 and J is TRBJ2-1, with 11 bases identical to TRBD2. Germline V gene lookup returns CDR1 SGHRS and CDR2 YFSETQ. The CDR3 is 17 amino acids. V was pared by 4 bases and J by 2 bases, with 8 bases of the junction left unmatched. For the CDR3, the DNA is TGCGCCAGCAGCATAACTAGCGGGAGTCAAACCTACAATGAGCAGTTCTTC. The encoded protein is CASSITSGSQTYNEQFF.

The rearrangement links TRBV11-2 to TRBJ1-5; no reliable D call. The CDR3 loop spans 13 amino acids. The V gene lost 3 bases and the J gene lost 2 bases, with 5 bases spanning the gap. Germline V gives CDR1 SGHAT, CDR2 FQNNGV. CDR3 sequence reads: CASSFGGNQPQHF. The DNA for the CDR3 is TGTGCCAGCAGCTTCGGGGGCAATCAGCCCCAGCATTTT.

The V and J genes are TRBV5-1 and TRBJ2-3; D is unclear. V lost 6 bases, J lost 0 bases, and 14 bases lay in between. Germline V gene lookup returns CDR1 SGHRS and CDR2 YFSETQ. There are 15 residues in the CDR3. The CDR3 spells CASTPGWASTDTQYF. DNA for the CDR3: TGCGCCAGCACCCCTGGTTGGGCTAGCACAGATACGCAGTATTTT.

The chain joins TRBV4-3 to TRBJ2-1; the match to TRBD2 covers 8 bases. Germline V gives CDR1 LGHNA, CDR2 YSLEER. J was trimmed by 9 bases and V by 1 base; bases with no gene match: 8. The CDR3 is made up of 15 amino acids. The CDR3 region is CASSQGPGGAVEQFF. CDR3 nucleotide sequence: TGCGCCAGCAGCCAAGGACCGGGAGGGGCGGTTGAGCAGTTCTTC.

CDR3 amino acids: CASSLTGIFQETQYF. The CDR3 coding sequence is TGCGCCAGCAGCCTAACAGGGATATTTCAAGAGACCCAGTACTTC. The rearrangement joins TRBV5-1 to TRBJ2-5, with a possible D match to TRBD1 (6 bases). The CDR3 spans 15 residues. From germline, CDR1 is SGHRS and CDR2 YFSETQ. V lost 4 bases and J 2 bases, leaving 15 bases between the germline ends.